This T cell receptor (beta chain) came from a study of T cells after somatic rescue of genetic block. TCRdb keeps only in-frame clones here, not all; method: immunoSEQ multiplex PCR. The sample holds 70,000 to 85,000 clones, roughly 91% seen once. The CDR3 consists of 14 residues. V lost 4 bases, J lost 5 bases, and 14 bases lay in between. In germline, CDR1 is SNHLY, CDR2 FYNNEI. What was sequenced was peripheral blood mononuclear cells (PBMCs). The chain has TRBV2 and TRBJ2-5; weak D call: TRBD1 (6 bases). This receptor was obtained from a man in his thirties or forties. The DNA of the CDR3 is TGTGCCAGCAGTGCGTTTCCAGGGGCCGAGACCCAGTACTTC. This translates into CASSAFPGAETQYF.